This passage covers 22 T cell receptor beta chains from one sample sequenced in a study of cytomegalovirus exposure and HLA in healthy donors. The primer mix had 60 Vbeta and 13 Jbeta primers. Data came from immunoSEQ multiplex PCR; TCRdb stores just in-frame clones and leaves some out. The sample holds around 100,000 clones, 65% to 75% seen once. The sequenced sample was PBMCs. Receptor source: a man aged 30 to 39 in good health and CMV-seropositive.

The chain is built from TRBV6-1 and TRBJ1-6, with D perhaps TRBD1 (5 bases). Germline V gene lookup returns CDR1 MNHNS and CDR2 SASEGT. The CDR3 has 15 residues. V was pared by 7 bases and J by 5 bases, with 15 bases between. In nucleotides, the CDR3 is TGTGCCAGCAACCCCTGGGGCGGTAATAATTCACCCCTCCACTTT. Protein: CASNPWGGNNSPLHF.

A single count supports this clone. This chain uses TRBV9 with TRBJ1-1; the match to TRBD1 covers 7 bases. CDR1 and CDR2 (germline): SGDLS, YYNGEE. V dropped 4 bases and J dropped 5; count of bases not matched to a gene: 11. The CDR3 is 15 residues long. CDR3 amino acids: CASSTDGGGRTEAFF. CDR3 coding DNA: TGTGCCAGCAGCACAGACGGAGGGGGCAGGACTGAAGCTTTCTTT.

The CDR3 DNA reads as TGTGCCAGCAGCCCTAGGGACTTCAATTTAGTGTTCGGAGCTTTCTTT. It codes for CASSPRDFNLVFGAFF. This chain joins TRBV7-9 and TRBJ1-1; D is possibly TRBD1 (5 bases). Trimming stripped 5 bases from V and 10 bases from J, with 26 bases between. The CDR3 is 16 residues long. Germline V gene lookup returns CDR1 SEHNR and CDR2 FQNEAQ (reference sequence).

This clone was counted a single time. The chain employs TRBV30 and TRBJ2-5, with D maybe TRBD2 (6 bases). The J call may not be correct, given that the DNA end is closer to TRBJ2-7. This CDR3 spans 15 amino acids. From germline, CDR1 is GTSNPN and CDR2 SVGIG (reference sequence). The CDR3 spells CAWSVGAGSSYEQYF. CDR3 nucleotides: TGTGCCTGGAGTGTAGGGGCGGGGAGCTCCTACGAGCAGTACTTC.

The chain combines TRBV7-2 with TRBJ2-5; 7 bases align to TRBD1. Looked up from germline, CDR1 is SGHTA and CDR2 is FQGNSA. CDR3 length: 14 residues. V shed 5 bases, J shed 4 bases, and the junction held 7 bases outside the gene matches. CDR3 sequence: CASSPRQGRETQYF. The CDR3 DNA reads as TGTGCCAGCAGCCCTCGACAGGGTCGAGAGACCCAGTACTTC.

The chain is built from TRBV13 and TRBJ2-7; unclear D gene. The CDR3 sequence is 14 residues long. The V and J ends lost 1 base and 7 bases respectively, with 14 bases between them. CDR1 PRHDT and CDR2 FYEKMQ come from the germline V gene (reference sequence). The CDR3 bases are TGTGCCAGCAGCTTAGAGGAGAGGCCTGGAGAGCAGTACTTC. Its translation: CASSLEERPGEQYF.

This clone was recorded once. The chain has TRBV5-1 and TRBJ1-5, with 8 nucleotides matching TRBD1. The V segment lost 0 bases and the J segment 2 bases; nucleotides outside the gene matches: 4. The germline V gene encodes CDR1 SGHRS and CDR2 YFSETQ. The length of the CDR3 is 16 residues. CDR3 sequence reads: CASSLGQGARNQPQHF. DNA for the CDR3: TGCGCCAGCAGCTTGGGCCAGGGGGCGCGCAATCAGCCCCAGCATTTT. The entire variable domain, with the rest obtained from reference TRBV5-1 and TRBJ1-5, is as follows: KAGVTQTPRYLIKTRGQQVTLSCSPISGHRSVSWYQQTPGQGLQFLFEYFSETQRNKGNFPGRFSGRQFSNSRSEMNVSTLELGDSALYLCASSLGQGARNQPQHFGDGTRLSIL.

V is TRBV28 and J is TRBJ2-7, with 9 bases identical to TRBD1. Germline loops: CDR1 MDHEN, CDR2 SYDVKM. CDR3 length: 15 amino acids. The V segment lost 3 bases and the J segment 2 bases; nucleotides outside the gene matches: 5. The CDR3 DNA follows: TGTGCCAGCAGTTTCCGGGACAGGGCAACCTACGAGCAGTACTTC. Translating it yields CASSFRDRATYEQYF.

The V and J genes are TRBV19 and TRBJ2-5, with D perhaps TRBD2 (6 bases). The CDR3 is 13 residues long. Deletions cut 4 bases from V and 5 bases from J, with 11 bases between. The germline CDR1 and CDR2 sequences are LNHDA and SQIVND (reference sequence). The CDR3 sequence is CASSTNRGETQYF. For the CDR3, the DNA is TGTGCCAGTAGTACGAACCGGGGGGAGACCCAGTACTTC.

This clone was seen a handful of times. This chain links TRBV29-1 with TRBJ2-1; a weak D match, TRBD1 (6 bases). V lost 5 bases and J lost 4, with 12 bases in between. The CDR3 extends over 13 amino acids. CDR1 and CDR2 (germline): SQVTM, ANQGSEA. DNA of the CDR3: TGCAGCGTTTCCAGGGGTGGTTACAATGAGCAGTTCTTC. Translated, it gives CSVSRGGYNEQFF.

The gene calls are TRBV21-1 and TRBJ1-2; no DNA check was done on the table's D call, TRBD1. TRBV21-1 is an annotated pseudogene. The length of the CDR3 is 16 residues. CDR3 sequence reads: CASSSHPGQGAYGYTF. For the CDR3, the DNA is TGTGCCAGCAGCTCCCACCCGGGACAGGGGGCCTATGGCTACACCTTC.

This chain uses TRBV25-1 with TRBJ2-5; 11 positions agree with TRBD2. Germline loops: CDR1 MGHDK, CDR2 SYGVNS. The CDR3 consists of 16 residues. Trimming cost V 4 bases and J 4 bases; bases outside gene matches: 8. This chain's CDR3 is CASSGSSGGLIETQYF. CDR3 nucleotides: TGTGCCAGCAGTGGTTCTAGCGGGGGGTTAATAGAGACCCAGTACTTC. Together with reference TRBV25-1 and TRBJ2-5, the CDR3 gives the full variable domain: EADIYQTPRYLVIGTGKKITLECSQTMGHDKMYWYQQDPGMELHLIHYSYGVNSTEKGDLSSESTVSRIRTEHFPLTLESARPSHTSQYLCASSGSSGGLIETQYFGPGTRLLVL.

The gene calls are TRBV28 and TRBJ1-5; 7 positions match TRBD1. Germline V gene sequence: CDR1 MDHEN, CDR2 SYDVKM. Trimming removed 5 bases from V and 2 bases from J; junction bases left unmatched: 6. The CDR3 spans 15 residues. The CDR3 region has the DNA TGTGCCAGCAGTCCGGACAGGCTTGGCAATCAGCCCCAGCATTTT. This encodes CASSPDRLGNQPQHF.

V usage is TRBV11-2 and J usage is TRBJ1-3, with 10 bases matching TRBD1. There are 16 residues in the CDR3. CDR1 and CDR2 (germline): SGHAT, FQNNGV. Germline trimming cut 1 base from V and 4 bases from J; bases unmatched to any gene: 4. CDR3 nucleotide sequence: TGTGCCAGCAGCTTAGCCGACAGGGGGCTCGGAAACACCATATATTTT. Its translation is CASSLADRGLGNTIYF.

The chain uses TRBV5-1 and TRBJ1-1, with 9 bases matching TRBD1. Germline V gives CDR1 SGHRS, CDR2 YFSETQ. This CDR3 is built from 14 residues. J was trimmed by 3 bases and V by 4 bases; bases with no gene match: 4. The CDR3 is CASSPQGADTEAFF. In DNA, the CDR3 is TGCGCCAGCAGCCCACAGGGGGCCGACACTGAAGCTTTCTTT.

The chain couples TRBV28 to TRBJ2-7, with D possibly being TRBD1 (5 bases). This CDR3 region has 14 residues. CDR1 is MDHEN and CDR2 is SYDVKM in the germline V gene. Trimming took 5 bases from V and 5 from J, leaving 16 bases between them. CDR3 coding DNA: TGTGCCAGCAGTCCTATAGAAGGGGCGGACGAGCAGTACTTC. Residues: CASSPIEGADEQYF.

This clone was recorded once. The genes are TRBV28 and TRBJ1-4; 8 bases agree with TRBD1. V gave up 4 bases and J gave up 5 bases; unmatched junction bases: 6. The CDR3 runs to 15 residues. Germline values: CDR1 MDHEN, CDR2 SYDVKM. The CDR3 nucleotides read TGTGCCAGCAGTTCAGGGGGCTGGAAGAATGAAAAACTGTTTTTT. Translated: CASSSGGWKNEKLFF.

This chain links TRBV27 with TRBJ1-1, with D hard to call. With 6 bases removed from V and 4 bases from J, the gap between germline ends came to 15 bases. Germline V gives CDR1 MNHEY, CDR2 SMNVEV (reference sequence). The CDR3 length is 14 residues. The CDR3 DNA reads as TGTGCCAGCAGCTGGACCACGGCGGGCACTGAAGCTTTCTTT. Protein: CASSWTTAGTEAFF.

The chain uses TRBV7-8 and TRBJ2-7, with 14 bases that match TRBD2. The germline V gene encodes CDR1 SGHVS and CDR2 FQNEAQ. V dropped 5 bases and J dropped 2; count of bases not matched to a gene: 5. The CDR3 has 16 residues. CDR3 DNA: TGTGCCAGCAGCATGGGACTAGCGGGGGTTGCCTACGAGCAGTACTTC. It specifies CASSMGLAGVAYEQYF.

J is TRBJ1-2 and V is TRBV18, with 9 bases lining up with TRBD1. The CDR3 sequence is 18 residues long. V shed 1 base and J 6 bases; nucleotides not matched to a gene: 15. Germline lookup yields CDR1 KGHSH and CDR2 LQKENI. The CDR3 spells CASSPLYTPGQGVDGYTF. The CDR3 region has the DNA TGTGCCAGCTCACCACTTTATACTCCGGGACAGGGTGTCGATGGCTACACCTTC.

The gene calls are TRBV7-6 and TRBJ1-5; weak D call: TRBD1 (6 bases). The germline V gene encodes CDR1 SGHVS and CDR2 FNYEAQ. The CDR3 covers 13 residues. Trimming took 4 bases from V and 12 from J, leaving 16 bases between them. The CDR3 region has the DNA TGTGCCAGCAGCTCCACCCAGGGGAAATTCCAGCATTTT. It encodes CASSSTQGKFQHF.

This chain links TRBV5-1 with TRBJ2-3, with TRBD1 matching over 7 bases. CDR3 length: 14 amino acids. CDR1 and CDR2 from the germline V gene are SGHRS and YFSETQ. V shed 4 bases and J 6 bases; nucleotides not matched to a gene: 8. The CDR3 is CASSQTGTGDTQYF. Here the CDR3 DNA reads TGCGCCAGCAGCCAGACAGGGACCGGGGATACGCAGTATTTT.